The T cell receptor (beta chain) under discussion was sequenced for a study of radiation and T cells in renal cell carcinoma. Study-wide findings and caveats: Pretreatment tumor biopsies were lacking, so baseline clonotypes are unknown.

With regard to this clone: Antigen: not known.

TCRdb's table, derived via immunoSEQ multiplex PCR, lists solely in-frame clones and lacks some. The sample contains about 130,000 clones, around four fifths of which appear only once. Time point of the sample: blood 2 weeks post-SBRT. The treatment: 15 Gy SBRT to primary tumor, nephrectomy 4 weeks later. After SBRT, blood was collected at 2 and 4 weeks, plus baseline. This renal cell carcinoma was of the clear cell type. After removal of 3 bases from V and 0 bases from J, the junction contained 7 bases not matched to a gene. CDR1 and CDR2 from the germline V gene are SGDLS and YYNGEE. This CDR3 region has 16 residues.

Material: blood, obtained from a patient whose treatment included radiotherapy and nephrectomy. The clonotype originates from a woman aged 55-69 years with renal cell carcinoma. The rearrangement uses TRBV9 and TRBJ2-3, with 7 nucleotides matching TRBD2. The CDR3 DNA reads TGTGCCAGCAGCGCTAGCGGTTCCTCTAGCACAGATACGCAGTATTTT. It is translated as CASSASGSSSTDTQYF.